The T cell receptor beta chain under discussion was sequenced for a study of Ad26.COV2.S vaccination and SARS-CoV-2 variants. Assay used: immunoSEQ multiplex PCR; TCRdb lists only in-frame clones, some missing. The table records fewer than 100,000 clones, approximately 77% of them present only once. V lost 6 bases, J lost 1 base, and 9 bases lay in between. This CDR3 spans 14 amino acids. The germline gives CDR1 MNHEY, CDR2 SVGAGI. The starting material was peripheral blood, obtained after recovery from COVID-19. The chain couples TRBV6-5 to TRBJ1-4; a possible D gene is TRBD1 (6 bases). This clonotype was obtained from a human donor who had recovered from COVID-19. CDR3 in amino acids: CASSRTETNEKLFF. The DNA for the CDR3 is TGTGCCAGCAGCAGGACAGAAACTAATGAAAAACTGTTTTTT.